The 30 T cell receptor beta chains given below trace back to one sample, sequenced in a study of cytomegalovirus exposure and HLA in healthy donors. A multiplex PCR was run with 60 Vbeta primers and 13 Jbeta primers. Data came from immunoSEQ multiplex PCR; TCRdb stores just in-frame clones and leaves some out. The table lists approximately 150,000 clones, roughly 80% of them singletons. Sequenced: PBMCs. These receptor sequences come from a man between 18 and 35 years old in good health and CMV-seropositive.

V usage is TRBV12-5 and J usage is TRBJ1-2; perhaps TRBD1 as D (5 bases). V shed 6 bases and J shed 4 bases, with 9 bases lying between them. The CDR3 length is 12 residues. CDR1 and CDR2 from the germline V gene are LGHNT and FRNRAP. The CDR3 here is CASGVDSYGYTF. CDR3 sequence (DNA): TGTGCTAGTGGCGTCGACAGCTATGGCTACACCTTC.

V and J are TRBV28 and TRBJ2-2, with TRBD1 matching over 9 bases. The germline CDR1 and CDR2 sequences are MDHEN and SYDVKM. V was clipped by 2 bases and J by 3 bases; unmatched bases: 4. The CDR3 consists of 16 residues. CDR3: CASSLGTGIDTGELFF. The CDR3 DNA reads TGTGCCAGCAGTTTAGGGACAGGGATAGACACCGGGGAGCTGTTTTTT. Drawing the rest from reference TRBV28 and TRBJ2-2, the complete variable domain is DVKVTQSSRYLVKRTGEKVFLECVQDMDHENMFWYRQDPGLGLRLIYFSYDVKMKEKGDIPEGYSVSREKKERFSLILESASTNQTSMYLCASSLGTGIDTGELFFGEGSRLTVL.

This clone appeared once. The chain links TRBV7-8 to TRBJ1-4, with 7 nucleotides matching TRBD1. Germline V gene lookup returns CDR1 SGHVS and CDR2 FQNEAQ. With V trimmed by 5 bases and J by 8 bases, 11 bases remained unmatched. CDR3 length equals 15 residues. In DNA form, the CDR3 reads TGTGCCAGCAGCCCCGGACAGGCGGGCTGGGAAAAACTGTTTTTT. Protein: CASSPGQAGWEKLFF.

V is TRBV19 and J is TRBJ1-1, with 7 bases aligning to TRBD1. V was pared by 5 bases and J by 3 bases, with 21 bases of the junction left unmatched. Per germline, CDR1 LNHDA and CDR2 SQIVND (reference sequence). The CDR3 is 19 amino acids. CDR3 loop: CASSRIIGQAQLSDTEAFF. Written as DNA, the CDR3 is TGTGCCAGTAGTCGGATAATCGGACAGGCACAACTGTCGGACACTGAAGCTTTCTTT.

Here the CDR3 DNA reads TGCAGCGCTGGGGACAGTTCCTACGAGCAGTACTTC. Protein sequence: CSAGDSSYEQYF. V gene TRBV29-1 combines with J gene TRBJ2-7; 7 bases align to TRBD1. The CDR3 consists of 12 residues. V trimming: 7 bases; J trimming: 1 base; junction bases outside the gene matches: 4. CDR1 is SQVTM, CDR2 ANQGSEA, per germline.

The V call is TRBV29-1, the J call TRBJ2-7, with TRBD2 as a possible D gene (6 bases). The CDR3 spans 13 residues. The V and J ends lost 4 bases and 3 bases respectively, with 13 bases between them. Germline lookup yields CDR1 SQVTM and CDR2 ANQGSEA. The CDR3 sequence: CSVGGTQHYEQYF. CDR3 bases: TGCAGCGTTGGTGGGACTCAACACTACGAGCAGTACTTC.

The rearrangement joins TRBV28 to TRBJ2-4, with 7 nucleotides matching TRBD1. The CDR3 loop spans 13 amino acids. Losses at the gene ends were 2 bases for V and 5 bases for J; bases not matched to a gene: 0. CDR1 MDHEN and CDR2 SYDVKM come from the germline V gene. This chain's CDR3 is CASSLGTENIQYF. CDR3 sequence (DNA): TGTGCCAGCAGTTTAGGGACAGAAAACATTCAGTACTTC.

The chain employs TRBV14 and TRBJ1-2, with 7 nucleotides matching TRBD1. The CDR3 has 15 amino acids. V trimming: 0 bases; J trimming: 8 bases; junction bases outside the gene matches: 9. Per germline, CDR1 SGHDN and CDR2 FVKESK. This CDR3 is CASSQDLNRGRGYTF. CDR3 DNA sequence: TGTGCCAGCAGCCAAGACCTAAACAGGGGCAGGGGCTACACCTTC.

The chain couples TRBV15 to TRBJ2-3, with D hard to call. The germline CDR1 and CDR2 sequences are LNHNV and YYDKDF (reference sequence). Trimming cost V 5 bases and J 2 bases, with 14 bases left between them. CDR3 length: 15 residues. CDR3 loop: CATSLHGGVTDTQYF. The CDR3 nucleotides are TGTGCCACCAGCCTCCATGGTGGAGTCACAGATACGCAGTATTTT. Full variable domain (rest looked up from reference TRBV15 and TRBJ2-3): DAMVIQNPRYQVTQFGKPVTLSCSQTLNHNVMYWYQQKSSQAPKLLFHYYDKDFNNEADTPDNFQSRRPNTSFCFLDIRSPGLGDTAMYLCATSLHGGVTDTQYFGPGTRLTVL.

The chain combines TRBV19 with TRBJ2-7; D is possibly TRBD2 (6 bases). CDR1 and CDR2 from the germline V gene are LNHDA and SQIVND (reference sequence). The CDR3 length is 14 residues. Trimming took off 7 bases at V and 2 bases at J, with 15 bases between the two ends. The CDR3 here is CASNGGTFPYEQYF. In DNA form, the CDR3 reads TGTGCCAGTAACGGCGGGACCTTTCCCTACGAGCAGTACTTC. The whole variable domain, filled in from reference TRBV19 and TRBJ2-7, reads DGGITQSPKYLFRKEGQNVTLSCEQNLNHDAMYWYRQDPGQGLRLIYYSQIVNDFQKGDIAEGYSVSREKKESFPLTVTSAQKNPTAFYLCASNGGTFPYEQYFGPGTRLTVT.

This sequence joins TRBV4-1 and TRBJ2-3; 8 nucleotides align to TRBD2. This CDR3 is built from 17 residues. After removal of 4 bases from V and 6 bases from J, the junction contained 15 bases not matched to a gene. Looked up from germline, CDR1 is MGHRA and CDR2 is YSYEKL. This chain's CDR3 is CASSRTPGLGTVDTQYF. CDR3 DNA sequence: TGCGCCAGCAGCCGCACCCCGGGACTAGGCACCGTTGATACGCAGTATTTT.

This rearrangement joins TRBV5-6 to TRBJ1-5; tentatively, D is TRBD1 (5 bases). This CDR3 has 14 amino acids. Germline CDR1 SGHDT, CDR2 YYEEEE. The V end was cut by 0 bases, the J end by 6 bases, with 10 bases between. DNA for the CDR3: TGTGCCAGCAGCTTGGTGGCAGGGTTTCAGCCCCAGCATTTT. This translates into CASSLVAGFQPQHF.

This chain links TRBV25-1 with TRBJ2-3, with D uncertain. This CDR3 is built from 14 residues. Looked up from germline, CDR1 is MGHDK and CDR2 is SYGVNS. V was pared by 4 bases and J by 7 bases, with 15 bases between. The CDR3 nucleotides are TGTGCCAGCAGTGCTATATATTCAAGTTATACGCAGTATTTT. Residues: CASSAIYSSYTQYF.

The chain carries TRBV27 and TRBJ2-3; 10 positions match TRBD1. CDR3 length: 14 residues. V shed 6 bases, J shed 7 bases, and the junction held 7 bases outside the gene matches. Germline CDR1 MNHEY, CDR2 SMNVEV (reference sequence). The chain's CDR3 is CASRETGGMNTQYF. The CDR3 nucleotides read TGTGCCAGCAGGGAGACAGGGGGCATGAATACGCAGTATTTT.

The V gene is TRBV30, the J gene TRBJ2-7; TRBD1 aligns across 11 bases. The V and J ends lost 0 bases and 6 bases, in that order; junction bases with no gene match: 4. This CDR3 has 14 amino acids. Per the germline V gene, CDR1 is GTSNPN and CDR2 is SVGIG (reference sequence). The CDR3 sequence: CAWSVSGTGGEQYF. The DNA for the CDR3 is TGTGCCTGGAGTGTTTCCGGGACAGGGGGCGAGCAGTACTTC.

This clone has only a few counts. This rearrangement joins TRBV7-3 to TRBJ2-1, with TRBD1 matching over 10 bases. The CDR3 runs 15 residues. V lost 1 base, J lost 6 bases, and 3 bases stayed unmatched. CDR1 and CDR2 from the germline V gene are SGHTA and FQGTGA. CDR3 coding DNA: TGTGCCAGCAGCTTAATTAGGACAGGGGGCAATGAGCAGTTCTTC. Residues: CASSLIRTGGNEQFF. The whole variable domain, remainder taken from reference TRBV7-3 and TRBJ2-1, is GAGVSQTPSNKVTEKGKYVELRCDPISGHTALYWYRQSLGQGPEFLIYFQGTGAADDSGLPNDRFFAVRPEGSVSTLKIQRTERGDSAVYLCASSLIRTGGNEQFFGPGTRLTVL.

The chain links TRBV5-4 to TRBJ2-4; TRBD2 matches 13 bases. With 4 bases clipped from V and 8 bases from J, the junction kept 6 bases outside the gene matches. The CDR3 runs to 15 residues. CDR1 is SGHNT and CDR2 is YYREEE in the germline V gene (reference sequence). CDR3 DNA: TGTGCCAGCAGCCCCAGGACTAGCGGGAGTTACATTCAGTACTTC. Translating it yields CASSPRTSGSYIQYF.

This clone showed up just a few times. The chain is built from TRBV4-2 and TRBJ2-5; possibly TRBD2 for D (6 bases). This CDR3 has 17 amino acids. V dropped 4 bases and J dropped 5 bases, with 23 bases sitting between them. Per the germline V gene, CDR1 is LGHNA and CDR2 is YNFKEQ. CDR3 DNA: TGTGCCAGCAGCCCGGTACACGGGGCGGTAGGAGGGGAGACCCAGTACTTC. Encoded protein: CASSPVHGAVGGETQYF.

This chain joins TRBV5-1 and TRBJ2-7; 7 bases map to TRBD1. The CDR3 is 13 residues long. J gave up 1 base and V 6 bases, and 4 bases lay outside the gene matches. The germline V gene has CDR1 SGHRS and CDR2 YFSETQ. In DNA, the CDR3 is TGCGCCAGCAACTCGGGACAGTCCTACGAGCAGTACTTC. This gives the protein CASNSGQSYEQYF.

CDR3 DNA: TGTGCCAGCAGCCCACGGACAGATATTACTCCCTACGAGCAGTACTTC. Amino acids: CASSPRTDITPYEQYF. The chain recombines TRBV9 with TRBJ2-7; a weak D match, TRBD1 (6 bases). Between the trimmed V and J ends, which lost 4 bases and 2 bases, there was a span of 19 bases. There are 16 residues in the CDR3. Looked up from germline, CDR1 is SGDLS and CDR2 is YYNGEE.

The CDR3 loop reads CAISESRGGETQYF. CDR3 in DNA: TGTGCCATCAGTGAGTCACGGGGAGGTGAGACCCAGTACTTC. The V call is TRBV10-3, the J call TRBJ2-5; tentatively, D is TRBD2 (6 bases). This CDR3 has 14 amino acids. Germline assignment: CDR1 ENHRY and CDR2 SYGVKD. Trimming shortened V by 0 bases and J by 5 bases, and 10 bases separated the two germline ends.

The J gene is TRBJ2-7, the V gene TRBV7-2; 10 nucleotides line up with TRBD2. V was clipped by 1 base and J by 3 bases; unmatched bases: 0. The CDR3 sequence is 14 residues long. Germline lookup yields CDR1 SGHTA and CDR2 FQGNSA. CDR3 bases: TGTGCCAGCAGCTTAGAGCGGGAGGGCTACGAGCAGTACTTC. As protein: CASSLEREGYEQYF.

V usage is TRBV2 and J usage is TRBJ2-3; D possibly corresponds to TRBD1 (5 bases). This CDR3 has 15 amino acids. V was pared by 1 base and J by 1 base, with 9 bases between. Per germline, CDR1 SNHLY and CDR2 FYNNEI. The CDR3 nucleotides are TGTGCCAGCAGTGAAGATAGGGGTGGCACAGATACGCAGTATTTT. As protein: CASSEDRGGTDTQYF. Using reference TRBV2 and TRBJ2-3 for the parts outside the CDR3, the full variable domain is EPEVTQTPSHQVTQMGQEVILRCVPISNHLYFYWYRQILGQKVEFLVSFYNNEISEKSEIFDDQFSVERPDGSNFTLKIRSTKLEDSAMYFCASSEDRGGTDTQYFGPGTRLTVL.

To note about this clone: The same CDR3 also results from other DNA sequences found in this sample. The chain joins TRBV18 to TRBJ1-1; no firm D call. This CDR3 is 13 amino acids long. Looked up from germline, CDR1 is KGHSH and CDR2 is LQKENI. The V end lost 2 bases, the J end lost 1 base, and 5 bases lay between the germline ends. This chain's CDR3 is CASSPTRNTEAFF. CDR3 sequence (DNA): TGTGCCAGCTCACCAACCAGGAACACTGAAGCTTTCTTT. Drawing the rest from reference TRBV18 and TRBJ1-1, the complete variable domain is NAGVMQNPRHLVRRRGQEARLRCSPMKGHSHVYWYRQLPEEGLKFMVYLQKENIIDESGMPKERFSAEFPKEGPSILRIQQVVRGDSAAYFCASSPTRNTEAFFGQGTRLTVV.

The chain uses TRBV7-6 and TRBJ2-1, with a tentative D call TRBD2 (7 bases). V dropped 8 bases and J dropped 0 bases, with 17 bases sitting between them. Germline V CDR1 and CDR2: SGHVS, FNYEAQ. The length of the CDR3 is 16 residues. The CDR3 protein is CASGGGAGSSYNEQFF. CDR3 bases: TGTGCCAGCGGTGGGGGGGCCGGGAGCTCCTACAATGAGCAGTTCTTC.

The chain carries TRBV5-4 and TRBJ2-2; D remains unclear. The V gene lost 0 bases and the J gene lost 1 base, with 13 bases spanning the gap. CDR1 and CDR2 from the germline V gene are SGHNT and YYREEE (reference sequence). This CDR3 is built from 17 residues. The CDR3 nucleotides are TGTGCCAGCAGCTTGGATGGGCAGGCACTGAACACCGGGGAGCTGTTTTTT. Translation: CASSLDGQALNTGELFF.

J is TRBJ2-7 and V is TRBV11-3; 11 nucleotides line up with TRBD2. The CDR3 sequence is 15 residues long. Looked up from germline, CDR1 is SGHNT and CDR2 is YENEEA. The V segment lost 3 bases and the J segment 4 bases; nucleotides outside the gene matches: 5. CDR3 sequence reads: CASSLTSGNKYEQYF. Here the CDR3 DNA reads TGTGCCAGCAGCTTGACTAGCGGGAACAAGTACGAGCAGTACTTC.

This clone occurred a few times. The CDR3 coding sequence is TGTGCCAGCAGTTCCCGGGGGGCAGTCTACGAGCAGTACTTC. This gives the protein CASSSRGAVYEQYF. The chain links TRBV28 to TRBJ2-7, with D perhaps TRBD2 (7 bases). The CDR3 extends over 14 amino acids. The V end was cut by 4 bases, the J end by 3 bases, with 13 bases between. From germline, CDR1 is MDHEN and CDR2 SYDVKM. The complete variable domain, with remaining parts taken from reference TRBV28 and TRBJ2-7, reads DVKVTQSSRYLVKRTGEKVFLECVQDMDHENMFWYRQDPGLGLRLIYFSYDVKMKEKGDIPEGYSVSREKKERFSLILESASTNQTSMYLCASSSRGAVYEQYFGPGTRLTVT.

Note on this clone: A read error is likely here: a far larger clone is one base away. The chain is built from TRBV13 and TRBJ2-5; 10 bases are shared with TRBD1. TRBJ2-7 explains the end of the DNA better; the J call may be wrong. CDR3 length equals 17 residues. Germline V gives CDR1 PRHDT, CDR2 FYEKMQ (reference sequence). DNA of the CDR3: TGTGCCAGCTGCTTAGGGCTACTGGGACAGGGGTCGTGCGAGCAGTACTTC. Protein sequence: CASCLGLLGQGSCEQYF.

This clone appeared a single time. This sequence joins TRBV5-6 and TRBJ2-3; 9 bases are shared with TRBD1. V trimming: 3 bases; J trimming: 9 bases; junction bases outside the gene matches: 5. The CDR3 runs to 13 residues. Germline CDR1 reads SGHDT; CDR2 reads YYEEEE. CDR3 coding DNA: TGTGCCAGCAGCTGGTTGACAGGGGGGACGCAGTATTTT. Its protein is CASSWLTGGTQYF. Full variable domain (outside the CDR3, taken from reference TRBV5-6 and TRBJ2-3): DAGVTQSPTHLIKTRGQQVTLRCSPKSGHDTVSWYQQALGQGPQFIFQYYEEEERQRGNFPDRFSGHQFPNYSSELNVNALLLGDSALYLCASSWLTGGTQYFGPGTRLTVL.